This T cell receptor (beta chain) was obtained from a study of blood T cell repertoires in COVID-19. Seattle's cohort entered during active infection and was followed longitudinally. Sequencing used immunoSEQ multiplex PCR; TCRdb keeps in-frame clones, though not all of them. The sample lists approximately 150,000 clones, approximately 91% occurring once. Trimming pared 4 bases from V and 5 bases from J, leaving 19 bases between. Looked up from germline, CDR1 is SGDLS and CDR2 is YYNGEE. This CDR3 region has 15 residues. This clone was seen once. The J gene is TRBJ2-7, the V gene TRBV9; D may be TRBD2 (5 bases). This sequence was found in a man aged 18-30 years with COVID-19, enrolled during active disease. Sequences were obtained from peripheral blood. CDR3 DNA sequence: TGTGCCAGCAGCCCCCCCACACGGGAAGGGCACGAGCAGTACTTC. The encoded protein is CASSPPTREGHEQYF.